The 30 T cell receptor beta chains reported below all come from one sample, sequenced in a study of response to subunit inactivated influenza vaccine. TCRdb independently ran MiXCR on the RT-PCR reads; one entry per CDR3 protein. The sample yields about 580,000 distinct CDR3 sequences, about 15% seen once. This sample comprised PBMCs from blood, obtained approximately 13 days after vaccination. These receptors all come from a man aged 50-59 years who received an inactivated influenza vaccine.

This chain joins TRBV12-3 or TRBV12-4 and TRBJ1-1; D gene uncertain. The CDR3 has 15 amino acids. The V end was cut by 5 bases, the J end by 0 bases, with 13 bases between. The CDR3 sequence is CASSPLDQLNTEAFF. The CDR3 coding sequence is TGTGCCAGCAGTCCGTTGGACCAATTGAACACTGAAGCTTTCTTT.

The J gene is TRBJ2-1, the V gene TRBV24-1; D gene ambiguous. Germline values: CDR1 KGHDR, CDR2 SFDVKD. Between the trimmed V and J ends, which lost 3 bases and 8 bases, there was a span of 19 bases. The CDR3 is 16 residues long. The CDR3 DNA reads TGTGCCACCAGTGATCCCCGTTCCCGAAGGGAAGATGAGCAGTTCTTC. Translating gives CATSDPRSRREDEQFF.

This clonotype occurred a few times. V is TRBV19 and J is TRBJ1-1; D is perhaps TRBD1 (6 bases). This CDR3 has 14 residues. V was clipped by 5 bases and J by 1 base, with 11 bases between them. Germline V gene lookup returns CDR1 LNHDA and CDR2 SQIVND (reference sequence). The CDR3 DNA follows: TGTGCCAGTAGTCAAACAGGGTGGAACACTGAAGCTTTCTTT. Translation gives CASSQTGWNTEAFF. The whole variable domain, filled in from reference TRBV19 and TRBJ1-1, reads DGGITQSPKYLFRKEGQNVTLSCEQNLNHDAMYWYRQDPGQGLRLIYYSQIVNDFQKGDIAEGYSVSREKKESFPLTVTSAQKNPTAFYLCASSQTGWNTEAFFGQGTRLTVV.

The chain has TRBV2 and TRBJ2-1; no reliable D call. The length of the CDR3 is 15 residues. Trimming left V 3 bases short and J 2 bases short, with 11 bases between. Per the germline V gene, CDR1 is SNHLY and CDR2 is FYNNEI. This CDR3 reads CASSDLLPAYNEQFF. In nucleotides, the CDR3 is TGTGCCAGCAGTGACCTCCTACCTGCCTACAATGAGCAGTTCTTC. Full variable domain (rest looked up from reference TRBV2 and TRBJ2-1): EPEVTQTPSHQVTQMGQEVILRCVPISNHLYFYWYRQILGQKVEFLVSFYNNEISEKSEIFDDQFSVERPDGSNFTLKIRSTKLEDSAMYFCASSDLLPAYNEQFFGPGTRLTVL.

J is TRBJ1-4 and V is TRBV4-3; a weak D match, TRBD1 (6 bases). The V and J ends lost 1 base and 3 bases respectively, with 15 bases between them. The CDR3 totals 17 residues. The germline V gene has CDR1 LGHNA and CDR2 YSLEER. CDR3 sequence (DNA): TGCGCCAGCAGCCAAGTGTGGCGGGGGCCACCTAATGAAAAACTGTTTTTT. This gives the protein CASSQVWRGPPNEKLFF.

This clonotype was counted a few times. This chain joins TRBV5-6 and TRBJ2-7, with unresolved D. The V gene lost 4 bases and the J gene lost 4 bases, with 15 bases spanning the gap. From germline, CDR1 is SGHDT and CDR2 YYEEEE. The CDR3 consists of 14 residues. The DNA of the CDR3 is TGTGCCAGCAGCGCCCAGGCCTCCATTTACGAGCAGTACTTC. It codes for CASSAQASIYEQYF.

This clonotype was detected many times. The rearrangement joins TRBV7-9 to TRBJ2-7; the D gene could be TRBD1 or TRBD2 (5 bases each). Trimming took off 2 bases at V and 2 bases at J, with 10 bases between the two ends. The germline V gene has CDR1 SEHNR and CDR2 FQNEAQ (reference sequence). This CDR3 comprises 14 residues. The CDR3 DNA follows: TGTGCCAGCAGCTTATCCGGGGCCCCCTACGAGCAGTACTTC. Translation gives CASSLSGAPYEQYF.

The V call is TRBV20-1, the J call TRBJ2-5, with 8 positions matching TRBD2. After removal of 1 base from V and 3 bases from J, the junction contained 7 bases not matched to a gene. The CDR3 has 15 residues. Germline V gives CDR1 DFQATT, CDR2 SNEGSKA (reference sequence). CDR3: CSARGFGGVEETQYF. CDR3 bases: TGCAGTGCTAGAGGCTTCGGGGGGGTAGAAGAGACCCAGTACTTC.

The chain carries TRBV13 and TRBJ2-3; TRBD2 might be the D (6 bases). The CDR3 has 14 residues. V shed 4 bases and J shed 3 bases, with 11 bases lying between them. Looked up from germline, CDR1 is PRHDT and CDR2 is FYEKMQ (reference sequence). CDR3 nucleotides: TGTGCCAGCAGCTCCGGGAGTGCGACAGATACGCAGTATTTT. This codes for CASSSGSATDTQYF.

This clonotype was observed a handful of times. The chain employs TRBV7-9 and TRBJ2-7; tentatively, D is TRBD1 (6 bases). Germline loops: CDR1 SEHNR, CDR2 FQNEAQ (reference sequence). V lost 7 bases and J lost 4, with 11 bases in between. This CDR3 comprises 12 residues. This CDR3 reads CASTLQGYEQYF. The CDR3 DNA reads as TGTGCCAGCACTTTACAGGGTTACGAGCAGTACTTC.

With regard to this clonotype: An end of the junction does not agree with germline; a read error may underlie this. The genes are TRBV7-9 and TRBJ1-5; weak D call: TRBD1 (6 bases). Germline V gene lookup returns CDR1 SEHNR and CDR2 FQNEAQ (reference sequence). The CDR3 is 16 amino acids. This CDR3 is CAGSLGAGANNQPQHF. The DNA for the CDR3 is TGTGCCGGCAGCTTAGGGGCAGGGGCGAACAATCAGCCCCAGCATTTT.

The sample holds a few counts of this clonotype. The CDR3 sequence is CASSPGTSSFETQYF. Written as DNA, the CDR3 is TGTGCCAGCAGTCCCGGGACTAGCAGTTTTGAGACCCAGTACTTC. The chain carries TRBV6-2 or TRBV6-3 and TRBJ2-5; 9 bases agree with TRBD2. CDR1 and CDR2 (germline): MNHEY, SVGEGT. The CDR3 is 15 residues long. Trimming at V came to 5 bases and at J to 5 bases, leaving 9 bases not matched to a gene.

V is TRBV12-3 or TRBV12-4 and J is TRBJ2-1, with D possibly TRBD2 on 6 matching bases. The CDR3 consists of 16 residues. Trimming stripped 4 bases from V and 6 bases from J, with 19 bases between. For the CDR3, the DNA is TGTGCCAGCAGTTATAGGCGGCAGGTTAGCGGCAATGAGCAGTTCTTC. It specifies CASSYRRQVSGNEQFF.

The rearrangement joins TRBV7-2 to TRBJ2-5; D perhaps matches TRBD2 (5 bases). The V gene lost 1 base and the J gene lost 2 bases, with 14 bases spanning the gap. Germline-derived CDR1 and CDR2 are SGHTA and FQGNSA. This CDR3 is 16 amino acids long. CDR3 sequence reads: CASSLVPWRAQETQYF. The CDR3 DNA reads as TGTGCCAGCAGCTTAGTCCCCTGGCGGGCACAAGAGACCCAGTACTTC. The whole variable domain, filled in from reference TRBV7-2 and TRBJ2-5, reads GAGVSQSPSNKVTEKGKDVELRCDPISGHTALYWYRQSLGQGLEFLIYFQGNSAPDKSGLPSDRFSAERTGGSVSTLTIQRTQQEDSAVYLCASSLVPWRAQETQYFGPGTRLLVL.

This clonotype was observed a handful of times. V and J are TRBV15 and TRBJ2-3; TRBD2 agrees at 10 bases. CDR1 is LNHNV and CDR2 is YYDKDF in the germline V gene (reference sequence). The CDR3 length is 16 residues. J lost 4 bases, V lost 3 bases, and 7 bases had no gene match. The CDR3 protein is CATSSPGLAISDTQYF. The CDR3 bases are TGTGCCACCAGCAGCCCGGGACTAGCGATTTCAGATACGCAGTATTTT.

The chain recombines TRBV7-6 with TRBJ2-2; a possible D gene is TRBD1 (5 bases). V gave up 5 bases and J gave up 5 bases, with 15 bases separating them. Per the germline V gene, CDR1 is SGHVS and CDR2 is FNYEAQ. This CDR3 contains 15 residues. This CDR3 is CASSLPTAGTGELFF. The DNA of the CDR3 is TGTGCCAGCAGCCTACCTACCGCAGGGACCGGGGAGCTGTTTTTT.

This clonotype has just a few counts. This chain links TRBV10-3 with TRBJ2-7; D could derive from TRBD1 or TRBD2 (5 bases each). The CDR3 length is 14 residues. V was pared by 6 bases and J by 2 bases, with 14 bases between. Germline V CDR1 and CDR2: ENHRY, SYGVKD. The CDR3 spells CAIRRDGLPYEQYF. For the CDR3, the DNA is TGTGCCATCAGAAGGGACGGACTGCCCTACGAGCAGTACTTC.

The V call is TRBV4-3, the J call TRBJ2-7; TRBD1 might be the D (6 bases). The CDR3 consists of 14 residues. V was trimmed by 2 bases and J by 1 base, leaving 9 bases between them. CDR1 is LGHNA and CDR2 is YSLEER in the germline V gene. CDR3 DNA sequence: TGCGCCAGCAGCCAAAGGACAGCTTCCTACGAGCAGTACTTC. This gives the protein CASSQRTASYEQYF.

This clonotype was recorded a few times. A junction boundary mismatches the germline segment, possibly from a read error. V and J are TRBV20-1 and TRBJ1-2; D is perhaps TRBD1 (5 bases). CDR1 and CDR2 from the germline V gene are DFQATT and SNEGSKA (reference sequence). The CDR3 sequence is 15 residues long. The DNA for the CDR3 is TGCAGTACTAGAGCCCCCGCGGGGCAGAACTATGGCTACACCTTC. As protein: CSTRAPAGQNYGYTF.

The rearrangement joins TRBV5-1 to TRBJ1-6; 9 bases are shared with TRBD1. The CDR3 is 16 residues long. V trimming: 4 bases; J trimming: 6 bases; junction bases outside the gene matches: 8. Germline CDR1 reads SGHRS; CDR2 reads YFSETQ. The chain's CDR3 is CASSVTGGGGNSPLHF. The CDR3 DNA is TGCGCCAGCAGCGTGACAGGGGGTGGTGGTAATTCACCCCTCCACTTT.

This clonotype was counted only a few times. The chain links TRBV19 to TRBJ2-1; maybe TRBD1 (5 bases). The CDR3 is 17 residues long. Trimming cost V 0 bases and J 0 bases, with 12 bases left between them. Germline CDR1 is LNHDA and CDR2 is SQIVND (reference sequence). The CDR3 region is CASSIDLSTGSYNEQFF. The CDR3, as DNA: TGTGCCAGTAGTATAGATTTGTCAACAGGCTCCTACAATGAGCAGTTCTTC.

This clonotype was seen a few times. This rearrangement joins TRBV18 to TRBJ2-7, with 9 bases fitting TRBD1. The junction had 4 bases not matched to a gene; V was cut back by 1 base and J by 3 bases. This CDR3 comprises 15 residues. Germline loops: CDR1 KGHSH, CDR2 LQKENI. The CDR3 is CASSPRQGGLYEQYF. Written as DNA, the CDR3 is TGTGCCAGCTCACCACGACAGGGGGGTCTCTACGAGCAGTACTTC.

The chain carries TRBV6-1 and TRBJ2-5; 10 positions match TRBD1. The CDR3 runs to 14 residues. Per the germline V gene, CDR1 is MNHNS and CDR2 is SASEGT. The J segment lost 2 bases and the V segment lost 8 bases, leaving 5 bases of the junction unmatched. The CDR3 coding sequence is TGTGCCAGCCATCGGGACAGGGGACAAGAGACCCAGTACTTC. It encodes CASHRDRGQETQYF.

The CDR3, as DNA: TGCGCCAGCAGCCAAGATGGGACAGGGTACACTGAAGCTTTCTTT. Translating it yields CASSQDGTGYTEAFF. This rearrangement joins TRBV4-3 to TRBJ1-1; 9 nucleotides line up with TRBD1. Germline values: CDR1 LGHNA, CDR2 YSLEER. V was clipped by 0 bases and J by 3 bases; unmatched bases: 2. CDR3 length: 15 amino acids.

The genes are TRBV15 and TRBJ1-4; D might be TRBD1 (6 bases). The length of the CDR3 is 15 residues. Germline values: CDR1 LNHNV, CDR2 YYDKDF (reference sequence). Trimming removed 5 bases at V and 8 bases at J, with 18 bases between. This chain's CDR3 is CATSSFAGGAEKLFF. In DNA form, the CDR3 reads TGTGCCACCAGCTCTTTTGCGGGGGGCGCCGAAAAACTGTTTTTT.

The chain is built from TRBV24-1 and TRBJ2-5; no definite D call. V was cut by 9 bases and J by 1 base, with 8 bases left in between. The CDR3 has 12 amino acids. Germline V gene lookup returns CDR1 KGHDR and CDR2 SFDVKD. The DNA of the CDR3 is TGTGCCACCTCCTCCCCCCAAGAGACCCAGTACTTC. This gives the protein CATSSPQETQYF.

The CDR3 reads CASSSPGFYSPLHF. In DNA, the CDR3 is TGTGCCAGCAGTTCCCCTGGATTCTATTCACCCCTCCACTTT. The chain recombines TRBV6-2 or TRBV6-3 with TRBJ1-6, with no clear D. The CDR3 is 14 amino acids. The ends were cut back, 4 bases at V and 8 bases at J, with 12 bases in the middle. The germline CDR1 and CDR2 sequences are MNHEY and SVGEGT.

The chain carries TRBV7-2 and TRBJ2-7, with D hard to call. Trimming took off 4 bases at V and 5 bases at J, with 18 bases between the two ends. This CDR3 comprises 15 residues. Per germline, CDR1 SGHTA and CDR2 FQGNSA. CDR3 sequence: CASSSSRASFDEQYF. CDR3 bases: TGTGCCAGCAGCTCCAGTAGGGCCTCTTTTGACGAGCAGTACTTC. The full variable domain, in which reference TRBV7-2 and TRBJ2-7 provide the parts outside the CDR3, is GAGVSQSPSNKVTEKGKDVELRCDPISGHTALYWYRQSLGQGLEFLIYFQGNSAPDKSGLPSDRFSAERTGGSVSTLTIQRTQQEDSAVYLCASSSSRASFDEQYFGPGTRLTVT.

This clonotype was counted a few times. The chain has TRBV9 and TRBJ2-3, with TRBD2 identical over 14 bases. The CDR3 runs 17 residues. V was pared by 5 bases and J by 4 bases, with 9 bases of the junction left unmatched. The germline V gene has CDR1 SGDLS and CDR2 YYNGEE. This chain's CDR3 is CASSETSGRGPADTQYF. In nucleotides, the CDR3 is TGTGCCAGCAGTGAGACTAGCGGGAGGGGACCGGCAGATACGCAGTATTTT.

This clonotype appeared a few times. The rearrangement links TRBV7-8 to TRBJ1-1, with no clear D. The CDR3 length is 14 residues. Germline CDR1 and CDR2: SGHVS and FQNEAQ. V was trimmed by 1 base and J by 4 bases, leaving 10 bases between them. For the CDR3, the DNA is TGTGCCAGCAGCTTAGAAGGGCTCCGCACTGAAGCTTTCTTT. This codes for CASSLEGLRTEAFF.